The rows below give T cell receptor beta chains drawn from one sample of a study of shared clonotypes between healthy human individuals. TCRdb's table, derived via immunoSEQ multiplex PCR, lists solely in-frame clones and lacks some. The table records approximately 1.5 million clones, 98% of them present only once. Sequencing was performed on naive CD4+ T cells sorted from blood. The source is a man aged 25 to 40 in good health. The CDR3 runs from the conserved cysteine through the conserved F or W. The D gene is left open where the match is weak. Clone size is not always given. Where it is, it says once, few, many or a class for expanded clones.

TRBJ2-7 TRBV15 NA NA CATSRGDTYEQYF TGTGCCACCAGCAGGGGTGATACCTACGAGCAGTACTTC
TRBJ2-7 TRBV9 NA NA CASSVRGTWDSSYEQYF TGTGCCAGCAGCGTCCGAGGCACCTGGGATAGCTCCTACGAGCAGTACTTC
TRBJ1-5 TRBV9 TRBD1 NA CASSRQGDQPQHF TGTGCCAGCAGCCGACAGGGGGATCAGCCCCAGCATTTT
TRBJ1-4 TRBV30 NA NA CAWSVTQPANEKLFF TGTGCCTGGAGTGTAACTCAGCCGGCTAATGAAAAACTGTTTTTT
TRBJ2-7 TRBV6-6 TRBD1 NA CASSYGGTGPHEQYF TGTGCCAGCAGTTACGGTGGGACAGGGCCTCACGAGCAGTACTTC
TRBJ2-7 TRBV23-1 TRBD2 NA CASSQYPKRFPGGYEQYF TGCGCCAGCAGTCAATATCCCAAAAGATTCCCGGGGGGGTACGAGCAGTACTTC
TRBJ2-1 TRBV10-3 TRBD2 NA CAISGTGGAINEQFF TGTGCCATCAGTGGGACGGGAGGGGCGATCAATGAGCAGTTCTTC
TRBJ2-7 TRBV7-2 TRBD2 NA CASSVTGTSGNYEQYF TGTGCCAGCAGCGTCACCGGGACTAGCGGAAACTACGAGCAGTACTTC
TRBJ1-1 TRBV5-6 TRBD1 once CASIWGQGKTEAFF TGTGCCAGCATCTGGGGACAGGGAAAAACTGAAGCTTTCTTT
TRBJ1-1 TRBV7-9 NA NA CASSLLGIAEAFF TGTGCCAGCAGCTTGTTAGGGATCGCTGAAGCTTTCTTT
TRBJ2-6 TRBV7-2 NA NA CASSLYLPNSYSGANVLTF TGTGCCAGCAGCTTATACCTCCCTAATTCCTACTCTGGGGCCAACGTCCTGACTTTC
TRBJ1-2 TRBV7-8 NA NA CASSLGDRHYGYTF TGTGCCAGCAGCTTAGGAGACAGGCACTATGGCTACACCTTC
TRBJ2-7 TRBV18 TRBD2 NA CASSALAGAYEQYF TGTGCCAGCTCAGCTCTAGCGGGAGCTTACGAGCAGTACTTC
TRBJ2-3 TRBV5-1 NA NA CASSYTRGEGMPQYF TGCGCCAGCAGCTATACTAGAGGTGAGGGGATGCCGCAGTATTTT
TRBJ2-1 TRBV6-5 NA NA CASTPWGDPYNEQFF TGTGCCAGCACCCCCTGGGGGGACCCCTACAATGAGCAGTTCTTC
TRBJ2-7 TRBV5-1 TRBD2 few CASSLGPTSGPPLAYEQYF TGCGCCAGCAGCTTGGGCCCCACTAGCGGGCCTCCCCTCGCCTACGAGCAGTACTTC
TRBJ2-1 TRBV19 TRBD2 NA CASSSTSGRVDEQFF TGTGCCAGTAGTAGCACTAGCGGGAGAGTAGATGAGCAGTTCTTC
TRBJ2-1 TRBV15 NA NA CATSRLDESNEQFF TGTGCCACCAGCAGACTAGACGAATCCAATGAGCAGTTCTTC
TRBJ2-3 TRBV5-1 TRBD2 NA CASSLATAGDTDTQYF TGCGCCAGCAGCTTGGCCACAGCGGGGGACACAGATACGCAGTATTTT
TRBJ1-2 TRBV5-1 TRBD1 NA CASSPQGPSYGYTF TGCGCCAGCAGCCCACAGGGGCCGTCCTATGGCTACACCTTC
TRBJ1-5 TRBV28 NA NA CASSLGRGNQPQHF TGTGCCAGCAGTTTAGGACGGGGCAATCAGCCCCAGCATTTT
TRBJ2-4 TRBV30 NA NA CAWSSTPGNIQYF TGTGCCTGGAGTTCTACCCCGGGAAACATTCAGTACTTC
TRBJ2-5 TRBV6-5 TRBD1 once CASSYSGGQGEETQYF TGTGCCAGCAGTTACTCAGGAGGACAGGGAGAAGAGACCCAGTACTTC
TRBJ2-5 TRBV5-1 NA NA CASSLDFSRGGTQYF TGCGCCAGCAGCTTGGATTTTTCCCGTGGCGGGACCCAGTACTTC
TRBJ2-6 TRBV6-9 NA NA CASSKNNLRQSRANVLTF TGTGCCAGCAGTAAGAACAACTTACGACAAAGTCGGGCCAACGTCCTGACTTTC
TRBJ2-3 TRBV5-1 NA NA CASSSLRDTQYF TGCGCCAGCAGCTCGCTTAGGGATACGCAGTATTTT
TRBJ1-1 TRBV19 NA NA CASSAHGRANTEAFF TGTGCCAGTAGTGCACACGGGAGGGCGAACACTGAAGCTTTCTTT
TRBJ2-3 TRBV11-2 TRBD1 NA CASSLGTGGADTQYF TGTGCCAGCAGCTTGGGGACAGGGGGCGCAGATACGCAGTATTTT
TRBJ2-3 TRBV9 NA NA CASSWRTSTDTQYF TGTGCCAGCAGCTGGAGGACTAGCACAGATACGCAGTATTTT
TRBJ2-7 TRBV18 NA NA CASSPRGYTYEQYF TGTGCCAGCTCACCGAGGGGGTACACCTACGAGCAGTACTTC
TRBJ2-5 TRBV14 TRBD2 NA CASSQLAGWAGRETQYF TGTGCCAGCAGCCAACTAGCGGGATGGGCGGGTAGAGAGACCCAGTACTTC
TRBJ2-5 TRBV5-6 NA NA CASSLTTGHKETQYF TGTGCCAGCAGCCTGACTACCGGACATAAAGAGACCCAGTACTTC
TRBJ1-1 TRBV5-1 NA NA CASSLAGMNTEAFF TGCGCCAGCAGCTTGGCCGGGATGAACACTGAAGCTTTCTTT
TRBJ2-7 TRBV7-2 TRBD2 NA CASSPQPRTSNEQYF TGTGCCAGCAGCCCCCAGCCTCGGACTAGCAATGAGCAGTACTTC
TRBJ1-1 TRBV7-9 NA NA CASSFSRGNTEAFF TGTGCCAGCAGCTTTAGTAGGGGGAACACTGAAGCTTTCTTT
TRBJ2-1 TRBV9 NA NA CASSAGTRLGENEQFF TGTGCCAGCAGCGCTGGGACCCGACTAGGAGAAAATGAGCAGTTCTTC
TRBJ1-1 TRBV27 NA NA CASSLYPALGPGTEAFF TGTGCCAGCAGCCTATATCCGGCCCTCGGGCCAGGGACTGAAGCTTTCTTT
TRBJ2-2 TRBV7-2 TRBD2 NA CASSLYPAGGANTGELFF TGTGCCAGCAGCTTATATCCAGCGGGAGGCGCGAACACCGGGGAGCTGTTTTTT
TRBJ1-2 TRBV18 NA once CASSPAGLHGYTF TGTGCCAGCTCACCTGCCGGACTCCATGGCTACACCTTC
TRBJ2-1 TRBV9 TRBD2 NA CASRRTGLAGTEQFF TGTGCCAGCAGACGGACGGGACTAGCGGGAACTGAGCAGTTCTTC
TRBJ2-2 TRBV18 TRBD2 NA CASSPLAGVRRTFTGELFF TGTGCCAGCTCACCCCTGGCGGGAGTAAGACGAACATTCACCGGGGAGCTGTTTTTT
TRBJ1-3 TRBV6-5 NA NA CASSYGGPGNTIYF TGTGCCAGCAGTTACGGTGGCCCTGGAAACACCATATATTTT
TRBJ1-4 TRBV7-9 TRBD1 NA CASSSDRGLGEKLFF TGTGCCAGCAGCTCCGACAGGGGCCTGGGGGAAAAACTGTTTTTT
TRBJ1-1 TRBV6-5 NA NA CASSYQGMGTEAFF TGTGCCAGCAGTTACCAGGGGATGGGCACTGAAGCTTTCTTT
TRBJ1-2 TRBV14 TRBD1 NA CASSPGGSNYGYTF TGTGCCAGCAGTCCAGGGGGGTCTAACTATGGCTACACCTTC
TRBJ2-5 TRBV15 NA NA CATSRDGETETQYF TGTGCCACCAGCAGAGATGGGGAGACGGAGACCCAGTACTTC
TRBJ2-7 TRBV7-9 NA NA CASSLRTSYEQYF TGTGCCAGCAGCCTACGGACGAGTTACGAGCAGTACTTC
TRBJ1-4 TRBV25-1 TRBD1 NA CASSETGVYEKLFF TGTGCCAGCAGTGAGACAGGGGTGTATGAAAAACTGTTTTTT
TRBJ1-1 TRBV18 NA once CASSGLGANTEAFF TGTGCCAGCTCAGGCTTGGGGGCGAACACTGAAGCTTTCTTT
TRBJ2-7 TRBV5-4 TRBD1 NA CASSTGQGAGEQYF TGTGCCAGCAGCACGGGACAGGGGGCGGGGGAGCAGTACTTC
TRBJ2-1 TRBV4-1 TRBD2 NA CASSQRLTAAGGPIDEQFF TGCGCCAGCAGCCAACGCCTTACGGCAGCGGGAGGGCCTATAGATGAGCAGTTCTTC
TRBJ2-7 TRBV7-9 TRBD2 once CASRSWDYRYNEQYF TGTGCCAGCAGATCATGGGACTACCGATATAACGAGCAGTACTTC
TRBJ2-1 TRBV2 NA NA CASAGTPAGEQFF TGTGCCAGCGCCGGGACTCCGGCAGGGGAGCAGTTCTTC
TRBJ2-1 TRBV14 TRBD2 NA CASSMGLAGDVEQFF TGTGCCAGCAGCATGGGACTAGCGGGAGACGTTGAGCAGTTCTTC
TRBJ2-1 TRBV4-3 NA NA CASSRTILNEQFF TGCGCCAGCAGCCGTACTATCCTCAATGAGCAGTTCTTC
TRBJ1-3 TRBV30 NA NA CAWSLIPVSGNTIYF TGTGCCTGGAGTCTGATCCCAGTCTCTGGAAACACCATATATTTT
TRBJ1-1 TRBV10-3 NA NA CAISAIGNTEAFF TGTGCCATCAGTGCAATCGGCAACACTGAAGCTTTCTTT
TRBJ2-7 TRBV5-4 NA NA CASSLAGTNSYEQYF TGTGCCAGCAGCTTGGCCGGGACAAATTCCTACGAGCAGTACTTC
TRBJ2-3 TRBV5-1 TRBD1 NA CASSETGIDTQYF TGCGCCAGCAGCGAGACAGGGATTGATACGCAGTATTTT